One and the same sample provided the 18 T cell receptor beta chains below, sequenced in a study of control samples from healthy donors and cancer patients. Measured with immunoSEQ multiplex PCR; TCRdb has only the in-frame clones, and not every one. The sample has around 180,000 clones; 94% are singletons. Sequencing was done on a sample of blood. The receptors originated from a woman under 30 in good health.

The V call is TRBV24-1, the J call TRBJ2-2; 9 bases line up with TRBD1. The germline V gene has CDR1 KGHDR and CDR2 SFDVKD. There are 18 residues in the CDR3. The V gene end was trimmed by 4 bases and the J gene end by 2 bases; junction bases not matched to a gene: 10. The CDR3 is CATSDPWTGDENTGELFF. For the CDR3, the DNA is TGTGCCACCAGTGACCCTTGGACAGGGGACGAAAACACCGGGGAGCTGTTTTTT.

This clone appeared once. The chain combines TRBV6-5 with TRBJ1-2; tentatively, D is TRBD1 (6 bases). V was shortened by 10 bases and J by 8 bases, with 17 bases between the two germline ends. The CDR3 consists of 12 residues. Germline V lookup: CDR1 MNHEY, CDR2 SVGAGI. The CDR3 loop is CATLQGLGGYTF. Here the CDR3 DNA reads TGTGCCACCTTGCAGGGGCTGGGGGGCTACACCTTC.

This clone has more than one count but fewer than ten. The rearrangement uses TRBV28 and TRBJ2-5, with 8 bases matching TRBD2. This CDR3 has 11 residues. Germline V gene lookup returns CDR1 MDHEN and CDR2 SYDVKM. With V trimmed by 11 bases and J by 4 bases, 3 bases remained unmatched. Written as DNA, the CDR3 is TGTGCCGCCAGCGGGGGAGAGACCCAGTACTTC. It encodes CAASGGETQYF.

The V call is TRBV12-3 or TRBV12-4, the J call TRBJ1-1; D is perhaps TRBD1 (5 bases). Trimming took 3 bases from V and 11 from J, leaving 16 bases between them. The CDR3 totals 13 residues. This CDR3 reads CASSFGDGLDAFF. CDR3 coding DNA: TGTGCCAGCAGTTTTGGGGACGGATTGGATGCTTTCTTT.

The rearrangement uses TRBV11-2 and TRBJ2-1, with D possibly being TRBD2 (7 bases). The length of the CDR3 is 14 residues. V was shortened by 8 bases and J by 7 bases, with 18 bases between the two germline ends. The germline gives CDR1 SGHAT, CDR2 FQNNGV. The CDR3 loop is CASRPGGGINEQFF. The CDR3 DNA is TGTGCCAGCCGCCCGGGGGGCGGGATAAATGAGCAGTTCTTC.

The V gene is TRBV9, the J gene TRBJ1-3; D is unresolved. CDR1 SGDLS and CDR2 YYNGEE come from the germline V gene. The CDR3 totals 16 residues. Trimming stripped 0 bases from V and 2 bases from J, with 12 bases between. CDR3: CASSVAETRTGNTIYF. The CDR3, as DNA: TGTGCCAGCAGCGTAGCGGAAACACGGACTGGAAACACCATATATTTT.

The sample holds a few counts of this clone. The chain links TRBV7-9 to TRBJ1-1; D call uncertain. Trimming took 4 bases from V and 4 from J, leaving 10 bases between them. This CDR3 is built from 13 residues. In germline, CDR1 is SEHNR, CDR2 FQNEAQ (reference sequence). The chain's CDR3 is CASSSDGSTEAFF. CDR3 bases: TGTGCCAGCAGCTCAGACGGGAGCACTGAAGCTTTCTTT.

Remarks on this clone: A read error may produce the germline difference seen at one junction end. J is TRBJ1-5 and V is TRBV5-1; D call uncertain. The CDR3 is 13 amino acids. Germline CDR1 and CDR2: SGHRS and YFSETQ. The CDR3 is CASSLDRNQPQHF. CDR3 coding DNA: TGCGCCAGCAGTTTGGACCGCAATCAGCCCCAGCATTTT.

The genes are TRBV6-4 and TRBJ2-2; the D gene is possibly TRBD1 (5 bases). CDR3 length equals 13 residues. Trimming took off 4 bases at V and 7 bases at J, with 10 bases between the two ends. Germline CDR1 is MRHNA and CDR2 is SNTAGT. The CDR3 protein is CASSAQGGGELFF. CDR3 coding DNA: TGTGCCAGCAGTGCTCAGGGTGGCGGGGAGCTGTTTTTT.

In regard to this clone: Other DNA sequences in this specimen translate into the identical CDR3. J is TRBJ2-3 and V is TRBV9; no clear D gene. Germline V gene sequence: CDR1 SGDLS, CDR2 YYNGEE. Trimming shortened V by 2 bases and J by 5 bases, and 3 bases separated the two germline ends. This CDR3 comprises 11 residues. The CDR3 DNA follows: TGTGCCAGCAGCGTGGGAGATACGCAGTATTTT. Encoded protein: CASSVGDTQYF.

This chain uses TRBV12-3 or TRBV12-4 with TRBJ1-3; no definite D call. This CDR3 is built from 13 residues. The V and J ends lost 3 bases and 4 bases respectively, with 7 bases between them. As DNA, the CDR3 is TGTGCCAGCAGTTTGGTCGGAGGAAACACCATATATTTT. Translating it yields CASSLVGGNTIYF.

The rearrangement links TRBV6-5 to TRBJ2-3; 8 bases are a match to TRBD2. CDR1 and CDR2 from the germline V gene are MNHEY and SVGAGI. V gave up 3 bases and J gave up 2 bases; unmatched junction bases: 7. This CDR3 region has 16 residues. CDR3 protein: CASSYLRGRTTDTQYF. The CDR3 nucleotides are TGTGCCAGCAGTTATCTCCGCGGGAGGACCACAGATACGCAGTATTTT.

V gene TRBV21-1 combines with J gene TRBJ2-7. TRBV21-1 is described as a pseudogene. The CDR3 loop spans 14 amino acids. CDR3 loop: CASSGRGPLREQYF. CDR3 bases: TGTGCCAGCAGCGGCCGGGGGCCCCTGAGGGAGCAGTACTTC.

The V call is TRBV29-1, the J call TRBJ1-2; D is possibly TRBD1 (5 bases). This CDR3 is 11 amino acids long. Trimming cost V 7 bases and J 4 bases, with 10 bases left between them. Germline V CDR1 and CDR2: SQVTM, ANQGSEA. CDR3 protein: CSGGEFYGYTF. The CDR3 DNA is TGCAGCGGGGGGGAGTTCTATGGCTACACCTTC.

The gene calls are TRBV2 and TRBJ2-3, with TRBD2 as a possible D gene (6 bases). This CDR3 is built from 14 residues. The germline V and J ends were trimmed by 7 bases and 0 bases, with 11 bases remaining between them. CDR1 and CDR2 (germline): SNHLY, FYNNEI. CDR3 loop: CASKEGASTDTQYF. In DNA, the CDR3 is TGTGCCAGCAAGGAGGGCGCTAGCACAGATACGCAGTATTTT.

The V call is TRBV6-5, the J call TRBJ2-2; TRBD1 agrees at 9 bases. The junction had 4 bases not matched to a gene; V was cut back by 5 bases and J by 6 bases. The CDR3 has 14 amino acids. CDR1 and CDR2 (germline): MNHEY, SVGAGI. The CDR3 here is CASSIGQGPGELFF. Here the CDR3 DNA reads TGTGCCAGCAGTATCGGACAGGGGCCCGGGGAGCTGTTTTTT.

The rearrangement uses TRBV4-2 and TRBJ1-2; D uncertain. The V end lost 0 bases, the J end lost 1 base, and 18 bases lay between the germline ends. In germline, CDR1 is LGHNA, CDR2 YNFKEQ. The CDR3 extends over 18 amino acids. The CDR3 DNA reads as TGTGCCAGCAGCCAAGAAATATCCGGACGGACTATTAACTATGGCTACACCTTC. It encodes CASSQEISGRTINYGYTF.

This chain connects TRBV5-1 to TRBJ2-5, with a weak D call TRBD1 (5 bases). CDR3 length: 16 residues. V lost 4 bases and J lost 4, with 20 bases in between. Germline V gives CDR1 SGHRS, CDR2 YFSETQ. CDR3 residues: CASSSTTGGRGETQYF. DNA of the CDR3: TGCGCCAGCAGCAGTACTACAGGTGGGCGCGGAGAGACCCAGTACTTC.